Each of the 32 T cell receptor beta chains below was sequenced from the same sample in a study of shared clonotypes between healthy human individuals. Cells designated naive CD8 were CD45RO-negative and were positively selected for CCR7, with terminally differentiated effector memory CD45RA+ cells excluded. TCRdb's table, derived via immunoSEQ multiplex PCR, lists solely in-frame clones and lacks some. The sample carries fewer than 1 million clones, roughly 96% recorded once. Specimen: naive CD8+ T cells sorted from blood. These receptors were collected from a man aged 25 to 45 in good health.

The CDR3, as DNA: TGTGCCAGCAGATACAGTTTCGAGGGGCGCATGAACACTGAAGCTTTCTTT. Protein sequence: CASRYSFEGRMNTEAFF. The chain joins TRBV11-2 to TRBJ1-1; possibly TRBD1 for D (5 bases). Trimming took 6 bases from V and 0 from J, leaving 20 bases between them. The CDR3 spans 17 residues. From germline, CDR1 is SGHAT and CDR2 FQNNGV. The full variable domain, rest sourced from reference TRBV11-2 and TRBJ1-1, is EAGVAQSPRYKIIEKRQSVAFWCNPISGHATLYWYQQILGQGPKLLIQFQNNGVVDDSQLPKDRFSAERLKGVDSTLKIQPAKLEDSAVYLCASRYSFEGRMNTEAFFGQGTRLTVV.

V is TRBV6-5 and J is TRBJ2-1; no reliable D call. The V end was cut by 2 bases, the J end by 3 bases, with 14 bases between. The CDR3 length is 16 residues. Germline loops: CDR1 MNHEY, CDR2 SVGAGI. In DNA, the CDR3 is TGTGCCAGCAGTTACCCCCGGAATGGCGGCTACAATGAGCAGTTCTTC. The encoded protein is CASSYPRNGGYNEQFF.

This clone was picked up one time. This CDR3 reads CASSPAGRSYEQYF. In DNA form, the CDR3 reads TGCGCCAGCAGCCCCGCGGGACGGTCCTACGAGCAGTACTTC. The chain combines TRBV5-1 with TRBJ2-7; D possibly corresponds to TRBD2 (6 bases). V lost 4 bases, J lost 1 base, and 12 bases lay in between. Per germline, CDR1 SGHRS and CDR2 YFSETQ. The length of the CDR3 is 14 residues.

This rearrangement joins TRBV28 to TRBJ2-5; possible D gene TRBD2, 6 bases. V lost 5 bases, J lost 3 bases, and 10 bases lay in between. CDR3 length: 13 residues. Germline V gene lookup returns CDR1 MDHEN and CDR2 SYDVKM. The DNA for the CDR3 is TGTGCCAGCAGTCCGACTAGTGAAGAGACCCAGTACTTC. Amino acid sequence: CASSPTSEETQYF.

The chain is built from TRBV7-9 and TRBJ2-3; 8 bases map to TRBD2. Germline V CDR1 and CDR2: SEHNR, FQNEAQ (reference sequence). This CDR3 comprises 14 residues. V gave up 8 bases and J gave up 4 bases; unmatched junction bases: 8. In DNA form, the CDR3 reads TGTGCCAGCCCGCTAGCGGGTCCGTCAGATACGCAGTATTTT. This gives the protein CASPLAGPSDTQYF.

The genes are TRBV5-1 and TRBJ2-3; no clear D. Germline V CDR1 and CDR2: SGHRS, YFSETQ. V was cut by 0 bases and J by 4 bases, with 12 bases left in between. The CDR3 runs 15 residues. CDR3 in amino acids: CASSLGLGFADTQYF. The CDR3 bases are TGCGCCAGCAGCTTGGGTCTAGGCTTTGCAGATACGCAGTATTTT. The full variable domain, completed using reference TRBV5-1 and TRBJ2-3, is KAGVTQTPRYLIKTRGQQVTLSCSPISGHRSVSWYQQTPGQGLQFLFEYFSETQRNKGNFPGRFSGRQFSNSRSEMNVSTLELGDSALYLCASSLGLGFADTQYFGPGTRLTVL.

The rearrangement links TRBV7-9 to TRBJ1-2, with 8 bases lining up with TRBD1. Germline CDR1 and CDR2: SEHNR and FQNEAQ (reference sequence). J lost 5 bases, V lost 5 bases, and 13 bases had no gene match. This CDR3 is built from 16 residues. CDR3: CASSLDSGTGGYGYTF. The CDR3 DNA sequence: TGTGCCAGCAGCCTAGATTCCGGGACAGGAGGTTATGGCTACACCTTC.

A note on this clone: This CDR3 is also generated by other DNA sequences in the sample. The rearrangement joins TRBV27 to TRBJ2-7; TRBD2 agrees at 7 bases. The junction had 2 bases not matched to a gene; V was cut back by 3 bases and J by 3 bases. Per germline, CDR1 MNHEY and CDR2 SMNVEV (reference sequence). The CDR3 loop spans 13 amino acids. The CDR3 coding sequence is TGTGCCAGCAGTTTCGGGACTAACTACGAGCAGTACTTC. This encodes CASSFGTNYEQYF.

V is TRBV4-1 and J is TRBJ1-1, with D uncertain. CDR1 is MGHRA, CDR2 YSYEKL, per germline. V dropped 1 base and J dropped 1 base, with 7 bases sitting between them. This CDR3 comprises 14 residues. The CDR3 loop is CASSQGQRNTEAFF. The CDR3 nucleotides are TGCGCCAGCAGCCAAGGGCAGAGGAACACTGAAGCTTTCTTT.

The J gene is TRBJ2-7, the V gene TRBV7-9, with D maybe TRBD1 (6 bases). The CDR3 runs 17 residues. V was clipped by 4 bases and J by 4 bases, with 23 bases between them. From germline, CDR1 is SEHNR and CDR2 FQNEAQ (reference sequence). CDR3 nucleotides: TGTGCCAGCAGCTCCTCTCACCACGGACAGAGCCCATACGAGCAGTACTTC. Protein: CASSSSHHGQSPYEQYF.

V is TRBV2 and J is TRBJ2-6, with D hard to call. Germline values: CDR1 SNHLY, CDR2 FYNNEI. The CDR3 sequence is 17 residues long. Trimming took off 6 bases at V and 1 base at J, with 16 bases between the two ends. The CDR3 DNA follows: TGTGCCAGCAGGCAATTCTACAGAACATCTGGGGCCAACGTCCTGACTTTC. Translating gives CASRQFYRTSGANVLTF. The complete variable domain, with remaining parts taken from reference TRBV2 and TRBJ2-6, reads EPEVTQTPSHQVTQMGQEVILRCVPISNHLYFYWYRQILGQKVEFLVSFYNNEISEKSEIFDDQFSVERPDGSNFTLKIRSTKLEDSAMYFCASRQFYRTSGANVLTFGAGSRLTVL.

The gene calls are TRBV19 and TRBJ1-3; D might be TRBD1 (5 bases). Germline CDR1 is LNHDA and CDR2 is SQIVND (reference sequence). Deletions cut 6 bases from V and 4 bases from J, with 16 bases between. This CDR3 has 15 amino acids. CDR3 DNA: TGTGCCAGTAGGGAGACAGTCTCATACGGAAACACCATATATTTT. It specifies CASRETVSYGNTIYF. Based on the CDR3 plus reference TRBV19 and TRBJ1-3, the full variable domain is DGGITQSPKYLFRKEGQNVTLSCEQNLNHDAMYWYRQDPGQGLRLIYYSQIVNDFQKGDIAEGYSVSREKKESFPLTVTSAQKNPTAFYLCASRETVSYGNTIYFGEGSWLTVV.

The rearrangement joins TRBV7-9 to TRBJ1-1; D remains unclear. V lost 5 bases to trimming and J lost 6 bases, with 13 bases between them. The CDR3 extends over 13 amino acids. CDR1 and CDR2 (germline): SEHNR, FQNEAQ (reference sequence). The CDR3 nucleotides are TGTGCCAGCAGCCCCCCGAGGGTCGCTGAAGCTTTCTTT. Residues: CASSPPRVAEAFF.

The chain combines TRBV28 with TRBJ2-7, with no clear D. This CDR3 has 13 amino acids. In germline, CDR1 is MDHEN, CDR2 SYDVKM. Trimming shortened V by 6 bases and J by 0 bases, and 9 bases separated the two germline ends. The CDR3 nucleotides read TGTGCCAGCAGACGGACGAGCTCCTACGAGCAGTACTTC. This translates into CASRRTSSYEQYF.

The chain joins TRBV10-1 to TRBJ2-1; the match to TRBD2 covers 14 bases. Germline CDR1 WNHNN, CDR2 SYGVQD (reference sequence). V was clipped by 6 bases and J by 5 bases; unmatched bases: 9. This CDR3 is 17 amino acids long. The CDR3 region is CASSIGLAGGYDNEQFF. The DNA of the CDR3 is TGCGCCAGCAGCATCGGACTAGCGGGAGGTTATGACAATGAGCAGTTCTTC.

This clone is a singleton in its sample. V and J are TRBV4-3 and TRBJ2-7; D may be TRBD1 (6 bases). This CDR3 is built from 12 residues. CDR1 is LGHNA and CDR2 is YSLEER in the germline V gene. The V and J ends lost 5 bases and 3 bases respectively, with 8 bases between them. The CDR3 reads CASSWTVYEQYF. Written as DNA, the CDR3 is TGCGCCAGCAGCTGGACAGTCTACGAGCAGTACTTC.

Regarding this clone: Additional DNA sequences in this sample encode the identical CDR3. This rearrangement joins TRBV7-9 to TRBJ2-1; D is unclear. CDR1 is SEHNR, CDR2 FQNEAQ, per germline (reference sequence). CDR3 length equals 12 residues. V lost 1 base and J 10 bases, leaving 8 bases between the germline ends. The CDR3 DNA sequence: TGTGCCAGCAGCTTAGTCGCGAACGAGCAGTTCTTC. Its translation is CASSLVANEQFF.

The chain is built from TRBV29-1 and TRBJ2-7; 9 positions match TRBD1. The CDR3 has 14 residues. CDR1 and CDR2 from the germline V gene are SQVTM and ANQGSEA. The ends lost 7 bases at V and 2 bases at J; junction bases unmatched: 9. In nucleotides, the CDR3 is TGCAGCGGGATGGGGGACAGGGTACCCTACGAGCAGTACTTC. Protein: CSGMGDRVPYEQYF.

The chain uses TRBV4-1 and TRBJ2-1; possibly TRBD1 or TRBD2 for D (5 bases each). The CDR3 covers 15 residues. Germline lookup yields CDR1 MGHRA and CDR2 YSYEKL. V was clipped by 0 bases and J by 8 bases, with 14 bases between them. The CDR3 is CASSQERGLVDEQFF. The CDR3 DNA follows: TGCGCCAGCAGCCAAGAGAGGGGCCTGGTTGATGAGCAGTTCTTC.

The CDR3 region has the DNA TGTGCCAGCAGCCAGGGGGATGAAAAACTGTTTTTT. This codes for CASSQGDEKLFF. This chain links TRBV9 with TRBJ1-4, with 7 bases lining up with TRBD1. Germline-derived CDR1 and CDR2 are SGDLS and YYNGEE. The V and J ends lost 4 bases and 6 bases, in that order; junction bases with no gene match: 0. This CDR3 comprises 12 residues.

V and J are TRBV5-4 and TRBJ2-1, with D uncertain. The CDR3 spans 17 residues. V was shortened by 1 base and J by 0 bases, with 14 bases between the two germline ends. CDR1 is SGHNT and CDR2 is YYREEE in the germline V gene (reference sequence). CDR3 region: CASSLSSWGSSYNEQFF. CDR3 coding DNA: TGTGCCAGCAGCTTGTCCTCTTGGGGAAGCTCCTACAATGAGCAGTTCTTC.

This sequence joins TRBV6-5 and TRBJ2-3, with 7 bases matching TRBD2. Germline CDR1 reads MNHEY; CDR2 reads SVGAGI. The length of the CDR3 is 16 residues. Losses at the gene ends were 4 bases for V and 7 bases for J; bases not matched to a gene: 14. The CDR3 spells CASSSNRDYPSHTQYF. The CDR3 nucleotides are TGTGCCAGCAGTTCCAACCGGGACTACCCCTCACATACGCAGTATTTT.

The CDR3 DNA follows: TGCGCCAGCAGTGGGGGGAACAATGAGCAGTTCTTC. Translation: CASSGGNNEQFF. This rearrangement joins TRBV4-1 to TRBJ2-1; D possibly corresponds to TRBD2 (6 bases). The CDR3 is 12 amino acids. CDR1 and CDR2 (germline): MGHRA, YSYEKL. Between the trimmed V and J ends, which lost 6 bases and 5 bases, there was a span of 8 bases.

V and J are TRBV7-9 and TRBJ2-5, with D perhaps TRBD2 (7 bases). Germline CDR1 reads SEHNR; CDR2 reads FQNEAQ (reference sequence). The V end was cut by 6 bases, the J end by 5 bases, with 19 bases between. There are 15 residues in the CDR3. The CDR3 DNA is TGTGCCAGCAGACCAAACGGGGGGCGCGGGGAGACCCAGTACTTC. Translated: CASRPNGGRGETQYF.

The rearrangement links TRBV7-9 to TRBJ2-1; D may correspond to TRBD1 or TRBD2 (5 bases each). Looked up from germline, CDR1 is SEHNR and CDR2 is FQNEAQ (reference sequence). Trimming left V 5 bases short and J 4 bases short, with 15 bases between. This CDR3 comprises 15 residues. CDR3 sequence reads: CASSPTGTVYNEQFF. The CDR3 DNA is TGTGCCAGCAGCCCAACCGGGACGGTATACAATGAGCAGTTCTTC.

V and J are TRBV2 and TRBJ1-1; a possible D gene is TRBD1 (5 bases). Looked up from germline, CDR1 is SNHLY and CDR2 is FYNNEI. CDR3 size: 15 residues. V lost 3 bases, J lost 4 bases, and 15 bases lay in between. This CDR3 is CASSDWGPVGTEAFF. The CDR3 DNA reads as TGTGCCAGCAGTGACTGGGGCCCCGTAGGCACTGAAGCTTTCTTT.

The V gene is TRBV6-5, the J gene TRBJ1-2, with D possibly being TRBD1 (5 bases). The V gene's germline CDR1 is MNHEY and CDR2 SVGAGI. Between the trimmed V and J ends, which lost 4 bases and 7 bases, there was a span of 19 bases. The CDR3 runs to 15 residues. The CDR3 region is CASSLRDSREGGYTF. The CDR3 DNA reads TGTGCCAGCAGTTTACGGGACTCCCGAGAGGGTGGCTACACCTTC.

The chain recombines TRBV9 with TRBJ2-1; the D gene could be TRBD1 or TRBD2 (5 bases each). The CDR3 spans 12 residues. V gave up 3 bases and J gave up 9 bases, with 10 bases separating them. The germline gives CDR1 SGDLS, CDR2 YYNGEE. The CDR3 DNA sequence: TGTGCCAGCAGCGCAGGGAGCCCTGAGCAGTTCTTC. Translated, it gives CASSAGSPEQFF.

CDR3 region: CASSPTGGENKNIQYF. CDR3 in DNA: TGTGCCAGCAGCCCTACCGGGGGCGAGAACAAAAACATTCAGTACTTC. This chain uses TRBV7-9 with TRBJ2-4; D may match TRBD1 or TRBD2 (6 bases each). Trimming removed 5 bases at V and 3 bases at J, with 17 bases between. Germline V gene sequence: CDR1 SEHNR, CDR2 FQNEAQ (reference sequence). The CDR3 consists of 16 residues.

The rearrangement uses TRBV7-2 and TRBJ2-7; D gene unclear. The length of the CDR3 is 14 residues. CDR1 and CDR2 (germline): SGHTA, FQGNSA. Trimming removed 5 bases at V and 3 bases at J, with 14 bases between. CDR3 sequence reads: CASSPLAQNYEQYF. The DNA of the CDR3 is TGTGCCAGCAGCCCCCTGGCCCAAAACTACGAGCAGTACTTC.

The CDR3 nucleotides read TGTGCCACCTCGGTGGCGAGCCCCTACAATGAGCAGTTCTTC. Translating gives CATSVASPYNEQFF. The chain is built from TRBV7-9 and TRBJ2-1; no firm D call. Germline CDR1 SEHNR, CDR2 FQNEAQ (reference sequence). Trimming removed 10 bases at V and 2 bases at J, with 15 bases between. The length of the CDR3 is 14 residues.

V gene TRBV29-1 combines with J gene TRBJ2-1; D may be TRBD2 (5 bases). The CDR3 is made up of 16 amino acids. Trimming cost V 5 bases and J 7 bases, with 24 bases left between them. Germline CDR1 and CDR2: SQVTM and ANQGSEA. This CDR3 is CSVQDGLHLTQNEQFF. The CDR3 nucleotides are TGCAGCGTTCAGGACGGACTCCACCTCACTCAGAATGAGCAGTTCTTC.